Each of the 15 T cell receptor beta chains below was sequenced from the same sample in a study of cytomegalovirus exposure and HLA in healthy donors. The PCR contained 60 Vbeta and 13 Jbeta primers. Method: immunoSEQ multiplex PCR; TCRdb's copy keeps in-frame clones and lacks some. Of 150,000 to 200,000 clones listed, 81% are singletons. Sequencing used PBMCs. The receptors shown here come from a man aged 35 to 55 in good health and CMV-seropositive.

The V and J genes are TRBV7-9 and TRBJ1-2, with 7 bases identical to TRBD1. The CDR3 has 17 amino acids. V trimming: 5 bases; J trimming: 0 bases; junction bases outside the gene matches: 12. Germline CDR1 and CDR2: SEHNR and FQNEAQ (reference sequence). This CDR3 reads CASSTDEYRGPNYGYTF. As DNA, the CDR3 is TGTGCCAGCAGCACAGATGAATACAGGGGTCCTAACTATGGCTACACCTTC.

V is TRBV19 and J is TRBJ2-7; 7 bases match TRBD1. Germline CDR1 LNHDA, CDR2 SQIVND (reference sequence). CDR3 length: 17 residues. V shed 6 bases and J 4 bases; nucleotides not matched to a gene: 18. The CDR3 nucleotides read TGTGCCAGTAGCCGACCTTACCGCCGGGACAGACAGTACGAGCAGTACTTC. Protein product: CASSRPYRRDRQYEQYF. The full variable domain, its missing parts supplied by reference TRBV19 and TRBJ2-7, is DGGITQSPKYLFRKEGQNVTLSCEQNLNHDAMYWYRQDPGQGLRLIYYSQIVNDFQKGDIAEGYSVSREKKESFPLTVTSAQKNPTAFYLCASSRPYRRDRQYEQYFGPGTRLTVT.

This chain connects TRBV13 to TRBJ2-6, with D hard to call. The ends were cut back, 5 bases at V and 0 bases at J, with 11 bases in the middle. The CDR3 has 16 residues. Germline CDR1 PRHDT, CDR2 FYEKMQ (reference sequence). CDR3 DNA: TGTGCCAGCAGCCCTACGTATACCTCTGGGGCCAACGTCCTGACTTTC. This codes for CASSPTYTSGANVLTF.

The chain carries TRBV21-1 and TRBJ2-6; TRBD2, as called in the table, went unchecked against the DNA. TRBV21-1 is flagged as a pseudogene. This CDR3 region has 18 residues. CDR3 loop: CASSQPGLAGVGANVLTF. The CDR3 DNA sequence: TGTGCCAGCAGCCAACCGGGACTAGCGGGAGTTGGGGCCAACGTCCTGACTTTC.

V is TRBV4-1 and J is TRBJ2-7; TRBD1 agrees at 7 bases. With 2 bases clipped from V and 2 bases from J, the junction kept 6 bases outside the gene matches. The CDR3 is 15 residues long. Per germline, CDR1 MGHRA and CDR2 YSYEKL. The CDR3 DNA reads TGCGCCAGCAGCCAATCCCGGGACAGAGCCTACGAGCAGTACTTC. Encoded protein: CASSQSRDRAYEQYF.

V is TRBV28 and J is TRBJ2-7; the match to TRBD2 covers 8 bases. V lost 8 bases, J lost 5 bases, and 14 bases stayed unmatched. Germline V gene lookup returns CDR1 MDHEN and CDR2 SYDVKM. The CDR3 has 15 residues. DNA of the CDR3: TGTGCCAGCGGGCCGGGGGGGACCTCCCCCCACGAGCAGTACTTC. Translation gives CASGPGGTSPHEQYF.

This clone was counted once. The rearrangement links TRBV27 to TRBJ1-2, with D maybe TRBD1 (5 bases). The CDR3 has 14 residues. V dropped 5 bases and J dropped 8 bases, with 18 bases sitting between them. From germline, CDR1 is MNHEY and CDR2 SMNVEV (reference sequence). The CDR3 DNA reads as TGTGCCAGCAGTCCCCGGGGGGAGGGAGGAGGCTACACCTTC. This encodes CASSPRGEGGGYTF.

The gene calls are TRBV7-4 and TRBJ2-3; 13 bases are shared with TRBD2. From germline, CDR1 is SGHVT and CDR2 SQSDAQ. The CDR3 consists of 16 residues. Unmatched junction bases numbered 2, after V lost 5 bases and J lost 0 bases. This chain's CDR3 is CASSQGLAGSTDTQYF. The CDR3 DNA sequence: TGTGCCAGCAGCCAGGGACTAGCGGGAAGCACAGATACGCAGTATTTT.

This chain links TRBV19 with TRBJ1-5; D remains unclear. Germline CDR1 is LNHDA and CDR2 is SQIVND (reference sequence). The germline V and J ends were trimmed by 3 bases and 0 bases, with 9 bases remaining between them. CDR3 length: 15 residues. Written as DNA, the CDR3 is TGTGCCAGTAGTATGAGAGAATATAGCAATCAGCCCCAGCATTTT. Its protein product is CASSMREYSNQPQHF.

The V call is TRBV18, the J call TRBJ1-1; 7 nucleotides line up with TRBD1. Germline assignment: CDR1 KGHSH and CDR2 LQKENI. The ends lost 3 bases at V and 0 bases at J; junction bases unmatched: 4. The CDR3 runs to 15 residues. The CDR3 bases are TGTGCCAGCTCACCTCGGGACAGCATGAACACTGAAGCTTTCTTT. It encodes CASSPRDSMNTEAFF. The variable domain in full, completed from reference TRBV18 and TRBJ1-1, reads NAGVMQNPRHLVRRRGQEARLRCSPMKGHSHVYWYRQLPEEGLKFMVYLQKENIIDESGMPKERFSAEFPKEGPSILRIQQVVRGDSAAYFCASSPRDSMNTEAFFGQGTRLTVV.

The chain couples TRBV13 to TRBJ2-2; maybe TRBD1 (5 bases). CDR3 length: 15 amino acids. The germline V gene has CDR1 PRHDT and CDR2 FYEKMQ (reference sequence). V was shortened by 1 base and J by 7 bases, with 13 bases between the two germline ends. CDR3 bases: TGTGCCAGCAGCTTAGAGTCAGGGCCTGGCGGGGAGCTGTTTTTT. Its protein product is CASSLESGPGGELFF.

The table lists this clone with a few counts. J is TRBJ1-1 and V is TRBV5-8, with TRBD1 identical over 9 bases. CDR3 length: 15 amino acids. The germline V gene has CDR1 SGHTS and CDR2 YDEGEE. The V gene end was trimmed by 4 bases and the J gene end by 0 bases; junction bases not matched to a gene: 4. The CDR3 coding sequence is TGTGCCAGCAGCGGGGGACAGGGCATGAACACTGAAGCTTTCTTT. Translated: CASSGGQGMNTEAFF.

The sample holds a few counts of this clone. The V and J genes are TRBV10-3 and TRBJ2-1; D might be TRBD1 (6 bases). The V end lost 8 bases, the J end lost 5 bases, and 19 bases lay between the germline ends. The CDR3 is made up of 15 amino acids. In germline, CDR1 is ENHRY, CDR2 SYGVKD. CDR3 DNA sequence: TGTGCCATCCAGGCCCGGAAGGACAGACACAATGAGCAGTTCTTC. It encodes CAIQARKDRHNEQFF.

This sequence joins TRBV4-2 and TRBJ2-7; 12 positions agree with TRBD2. The ends lost 5 bases at V and 1 base at J; junction bases unmatched: 6. Germline loops: CDR1 LGHNA, CDR2 YNFKEQ. The CDR3 is made up of 16 amino acids. As DNA, the CDR3 is TGTGCCAGCAGCGCGCGACTAGCGGGGGAGTCCTACGAGCAGTACTTC. It yields the protein CASSARLAGESYEQYF.

The rearrangement uses TRBV28 and TRBJ2-7, with 9 bases aligning to TRBD2. The CDR3 covers 17 residues. With V trimmed by 6 bases and J by 9 bases, 21 bases remained unmatched. Per germline, CDR1 MDHEN and CDR2 SYDVKM. The CDR3, as DNA: TGTGCCAGCAGCCTTTCCTCCTTAGCGGGAGATACGGTAAGGCAGTACTTC. This sequence encodes CASSLSSLAGDTVRQYF.